Listed here are 20 T cell receptor beta chains from one sample, sequenced in a study of T cell repertoires in cytomegalovirus infection (dated by TCRdb to between 2017 and 2020). Antigens of these TCRs are unknown. Taken with the paper, the label for treatment or condition translates to: in vitro stimulation with specific CMV peptide epitopes to enrich CMV-specific T cells. Sequencing took place on an Illumina HiSeq 1500. Through fastp at Q25 and MiXCR, TCRdb rebuilt clones from the public reads, retaining in-frame beta chains. Rows with a matching CDR3 protein are joined into one entry that keeps the most common DNA and genes. The sample data list roughly 120,000 distinct CDR3 sequences, and roughly a third of these were observed just once. The top ten clones comprise approximately 59% of the sample. The starting material was CD8+ T cells from cultured PBMCs, obtained from culture after CMV antigen stimulation. These receptors were obtained from a human donor in good health (CMV status not recorded). Some clones in this sample may be carry-over from other donors' samples.

The V and J genes are TRBV7-6 and TRBJ2-5; 9 bases agree with TRBD1. Germline trimming cut 1 base from V and 4 bases from J; bases unmatched to any gene: 4. The germline V gene encodes CDR1 SGHVS and CDR2 FNYEAQ. This CDR3 has 15 residues. CDR3 amino acids: CASSLGDRAAETQYF. As DNA, the CDR3 is TGTGCCAGCAGCTTAGGGGACAGGGCGGCAGAGACCCAGTACTTC.

With regard to this clonotype: A much bigger clone sits one base away, suggesting this may be a read error. The rearrangement uses TRBV14 and TRBJ2-1, with 11 nucleotides matching TRBD2. The CDR3 has 16 residues. Looked up from germline, CDR1 is SGHDN and CDR2 is FVKESK. The J segment lost 5 bases and the V segment lost 3 bases, leaving 6 bases of the junction unmatched. CDR3 in DNA: TGTGCCAGCAGCCATGACCGACTAGCGGGGCACAATGAGCAGTTCTTC. It codes for CASSHDRLAGHNEQFF.

The sample holds a few counts of this clonotype. The J gene is TRBJ2-7, the V gene TRBV7-9, with 10 bases aligning to TRBD1. Germline assignment: CDR1 SEHNR and CDR2 FQNEAQ (reference sequence). The trim removed 5 bases at V and 0 bases at J, leaving 13 bases unmatched. This CDR3 has 18 amino acids. The CDR3 protein is CASSPRDQGDRGSYEQYF. CDR3 sequence (DNA): TGTGCCAGCAGCCCCCGGGACCAGGGGGACAGGGGCTCCTACGAGCAGTACTTC.

This clonotype has more than one count but fewer than ten. The rearrangement links TRBV4-3 to TRBJ2-1; no reliable D call. V lost 1 base and J 6 bases, leaving 13 bases between the germline ends. The CDR3 covers 15 residues. Germline V CDR1 and CDR2: LGHNA, YSLEER. CDR3 region: CASSQAPGPGNEQFF. In DNA, the CDR3 is TGCGCCAGCAGCCAAGCCCCGGGCCCGGGCAATGAGCAGTTCTTC.

This chain uses TRBV19 with TRBJ2-2; D is perhaps TRBD2 (5 bases). The germline V gene has CDR1 LNHDA and CDR2 SQIVND (reference sequence). CDR3 length: 14 amino acids. V dropped 1 base and J dropped 6 bases, with 9 bases sitting between them. The CDR3 DNA sequence: TGTGCCAGTAGTATAGGAGGGCTCGCCGGGGAGCTGTTTTTT. Its protein is CASSIGGLAGELFF.

This clonotype was seen only a few times. V and J are TRBV27 and TRBJ1-2, with D possibly being TRBD1 (5 bases). The V end was cut by 6 bases, the J end by 4 bases, with 15 bases between. Per germline, CDR1 MNHEY and CDR2 SMNVEV (reference sequence). CDR3 length equals 14 residues. The CDR3 region is CASRPQGGLYGYTF. CDR3 nucleotide sequence: TGTGCCAGCAGACCTCAGGGAGGGCTCTATGGCTACACCTTC.

The chain combines TRBV6-6 with TRBJ2-5; D call uncertain. The CDR3 extends over 10 amino acids. Germline CDR1 is MNHNY and CDR2 is SVGAGI (reference sequence). The V end lost 10 bases, the J end lost 5 bases, and 8 bases lay between the germline ends. CDR3 protein: CATRLETQYF. DNA for the CDR3: TGTGCCACCAGGTTGGAGACCCAGTACTTC.

The rearrangement joins TRBV7-9 to TRBJ2-1; TRBD2 matches 12 bases. CDR3 length: 17 residues. The V segment lost 4 bases and the J segment 2 bases; nucleotides outside the gene matches: 6. CDR1 and CDR2 from the germline V gene are SEHNR and FQNEAQ (reference sequence). In DNA, the CDR3 is TGTGCCAGCAGCTCTAGCGGGGGGGCCACCCCCTACAATGAGCAGTTCTTC. It yields the protein CASSSSGGATPYNEQFF.

J is TRBJ2-7 and V is TRBV7-6; the D is unclear. Per germline, CDR1 SGHVS and CDR2 FNYEAQ. The CDR3 runs to 13 residues. The V end lost 1 base, the J end lost 4 bases, and 8 bases lay between the germline ends. This CDR3 reads CASSLVGPYEQYF. CDR3 in DNA: TGTGCCAGCAGCTTAGTTGGACCTTACGAGCAGTACTTC.

The chain links TRBV7-3 to TRBJ1-2, with 7 bases fitting TRBD1. The ends lost 4 bases at V and 6 bases at J; junction bases unmatched: 11. Germline assignment: CDR1 SGHTA and CDR2 FQGTGA. The CDR3 has 15 residues. DNA for the CDR3: TGTGCCAGCAGCTCGCGGCCTCAGGGGGTAGATGGCTACACCTTC. Its translation: CASSSRPQGVDGYTF. Supplemented by reference TRBV7-3 and TRBJ1-2, the full variable domain reads GAGVSQTPSNKVTEKGKYVELRCDPISGHTALYWYRQSLGQGPEFLIYFQGTGAADDSGLPNDRFFAVRPEGSVSTLKIQRTERGDSAVYLCASSSRPQGVDGYTFGSGTRLTVV.

This clonotype was recorded a few times. This sequence joins TRBV7-9 and TRBJ2-1, with a possible D match to TRBD1 (6 bases). In germline, CDR1 is SEHNR, CDR2 FQNEAQ (reference sequence). Trimming stripped 5 bases from V and 7 bases from J, with 12 bases between. The CDR3 consists of 13 residues. The CDR3 sequence is CASSIEQGNEQFF. The CDR3 DNA follows: TGTGCCAGCAGCATCGAACAGGGAAATGAGCAGTTCTTC.

On this clonotype itself: The junction departs from germline at one end; a sequencing error may be responsible. V usage is TRBV6-6 and J usage is TRBJ1-1; the D gene is possibly TRBD1 (5 bases). The length of the CDR3 is 18 residues. Germline-derived CDR1 and CDR2 are MNHNY and SVGAGI (reference sequence). The CDR3 region is CAGSYIGRDSGMNTEAFF. In DNA form, the CDR3 reads TGTGCCGGCAGCTACATCGGCAGGGATTCCGGAATGAACACTGAAGCTTTCTTT.

The chain joins TRBV25-1 to TRBJ2-1; tentative D call: TRBD1 (5 bases). This CDR3 contains 16 residues. The germline V gene has CDR1 MGHDK and CDR2 SYGVNS. The germline V and J ends were trimmed by 0 bases and 1 base, with 10 bases remaining between them. CDR3 sequence (DNA): TGTGCCAGCAGTGAATACTTAGGGGAATCCTACAATGAGCAGTTCTTC. This codes for CASSEYLGESYNEQFF.

This clonotype was counted between two and nine times. This chain uses TRBV19 with TRBJ1-5; D call uncertain. The germline V gene has CDR1 LNHDA and CDR2 SQIVND (reference sequence). The CDR3 is 17 amino acids. The germline V and J ends were trimmed by 7 bases and 0 bases, with 19 bases remaining between them. CDR3 amino acids: CASTSQSASYSNQPQHF. CDR3 in DNA: TGTGCCAGTACTTCTCAATCGGCATCGTATAGCAATCAGCCCCAGCATTTT. The full variable domain, with the rest looked up from reference TRBV19 and TRBJ1-5, is DGGITQSPKYLFRKEGQNVTLSCEQNLNHDAMYWYRQDPGQGLRLIYYSQIVNDFQKGDIAEGYSVSREKKESFPLTVTSAQKNPTAFYLCASTSQSASYSNQPQHFGDGTRLSIL.

The chain joins TRBV4-1 to TRBJ2-2; D perhaps matches TRBD2 (7 bases). V was trimmed by 1 base and J by 6 bases, leaving 12 bases between them. This CDR3 is built from 15 residues. The germline V gene has CDR1 MGHRA and CDR2 YSYEKL. The CDR3 DNA reads as TGCGCCAGCAGCCAAGCGGGGGGCCGGGCCGGGGAGCTGTTTTTT. This codes for CASSQAGGRAGELFF.

This clonotype appeared a few times. The J gene is TRBJ1-2, the V gene TRBV20-1; D uncertain. Germline V gene sequence: CDR1 DFQATT, CDR2 SNEGSKA (reference sequence). The CDR3 totals 13 residues. Trimming took off 0 bases at V and 3 bases at J, with 8 bases between the two ends. Here the CDR3 reads CSAREGYDYGYTF. The CDR3 bases are TGCAGTGCTAGAGAGGGTTACGACTATGGCTACACCTTC.

This clonotype was seen only a few times. The chain links TRBV7-6 to TRBJ1-3; D may be TRBD1 (5 bases). Looked up from germline, CDR1 is SGHVS and CDR2 is FNYEAQ. Between the trimmed V and J ends, which lost 1 base and 6 bases, there was a span of 16 bases. This CDR3 contains 16 residues. The CDR3 region has the DNA TGTGCCAGCAGCTTAGGCCTGGGGAGGGGCCCAAACACCATATATTTT. Encoded protein: CASSLGLGRGPNTIYF.

This chain uses TRBV10-3 with TRBJ2-1, with TRBD1 matching 8 bases. The CDR3 contains 15 residues. The germline CDR1 and CDR2 sequences are ENHRY and SYGVKD. Losses at the gene ends were 4 bases for V and 5 bases for J; bases not matched to a gene: 7. The DNA for the CDR3 is TGTGCCATCAGTGGACAGGGGCAAACCAACAATGAGCAGTTCTTC. Translated, it gives CAISGQGQTNNEQFF.

The table lists this clonotype with many counts. The chain joins TRBV14 to TRBJ2-7; maybe TRBD1 (5 bases). This CDR3 contains 17 residues. CDR1 and CDR2 (germline): SGHDN, FVKESK. Trimming left V 2 bases short and J 3 bases short, with 20 bases between. This chain's CDR3 is CASSQTQGYWGIYEQYF. The CDR3 DNA sequence: TGTGCCAGCAGCCAAACCCAGGGTTATTGGGGAATCTACGAGCAGTACTTC. Supplemented by reference TRBV14 and TRBJ2-7, the full variable domain reads EAGVTQFPSHSVIEKGQTVTLRCDPISGHDNLYWYRRVMGKEIKFLLHFVKESKQDESGMPNNRFLAERTGGTYSTLKVQPAELEDSGVYFCASSQTQGYWGIYEQYFGPGTRLTVT.

The rearrangement links TRBV4-3 to TRBJ2-7; perhaps D is TRBD1 or TRBD2 (5 bases each). The V end was cut by 5 bases, the J end by 7 bases, with 15 bases between. Germline CDR1 and CDR2: LGHNA and YSLEER. This CDR3 comprises 13 residues. The CDR3 reads CASSTGTTREQYF. DNA for the CDR3: TGCGCCAGCAGCACGGGGACGACGAGAGAGCAGTACTTC.